The clone carrying this T cell receptor beta chain was counted only a few times. Its target is unknown. The CDR3 runs to 15 residues. Trimming cost V 5 bases and J 5 bases, with 15 bases left between them. Germline V CDR1 and CDR2: SEHNR, FQNEAQ (reference sequence). Preparing the TCRbeta library involved the use of unique molecular identifiers. TCRdb re-analysed the PCR reads in MiXCR, keeping a single row per CDR3 protein. The profile shows roughly 48,000 distinct CDR3 sequences, less than 6% of them singletons. The data originate from a study of T-cell reconstitution after alpha-beta-depleted transplantation in children. Findings of the study overall: At one year after transplant, newly produced T cells mostly accounted for T-cell counts and diversity. Surviving recipient T cells and intrathymic progenitors accounted for some patients' high TCRbeta diversity at day 60. At around two months after transplant, the alpha-beta T cells were reportedly derived from several hundred expanded clones that came from non-depleted graft cells.

The source is a female patient aged 2-10 years who had a stem cell transplant for aplastic anemia, so the T cells may come from the graft donor. Sequenced material: PBMCs, mostly from graft donor cells, taken 60 days after TCRalphabeta/CD19-depleted stem cell transplant. The rearrangement joins TRBV7-9 to TRBJ1-4; D ambiguous. The CDR3 protein is CASSPRPLDNEKLFF. DNA of the CDR3: TGTGCCAGCAGCCCCCGGCCCCTGGACAATGAAAAACTGTTTTTT.